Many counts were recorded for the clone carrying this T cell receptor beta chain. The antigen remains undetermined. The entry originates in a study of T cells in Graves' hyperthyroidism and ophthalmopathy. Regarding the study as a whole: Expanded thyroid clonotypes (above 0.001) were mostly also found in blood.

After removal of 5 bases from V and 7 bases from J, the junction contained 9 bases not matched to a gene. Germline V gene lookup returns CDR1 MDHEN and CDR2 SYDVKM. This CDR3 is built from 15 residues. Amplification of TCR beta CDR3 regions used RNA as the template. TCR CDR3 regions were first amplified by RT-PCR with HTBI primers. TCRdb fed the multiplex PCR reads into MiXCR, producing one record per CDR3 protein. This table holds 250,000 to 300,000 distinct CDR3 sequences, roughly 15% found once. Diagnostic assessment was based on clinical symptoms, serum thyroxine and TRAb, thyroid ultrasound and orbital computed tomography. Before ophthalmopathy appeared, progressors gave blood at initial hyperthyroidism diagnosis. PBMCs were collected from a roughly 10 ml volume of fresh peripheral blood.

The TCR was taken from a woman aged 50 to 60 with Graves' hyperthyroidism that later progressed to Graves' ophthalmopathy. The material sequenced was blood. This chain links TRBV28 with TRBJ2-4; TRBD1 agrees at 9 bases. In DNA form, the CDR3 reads TGTGCCAGCAGTCCAGGGGACAGGGTGGAGAACATTCAGTACTTC. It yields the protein CASSPGDRVENIQYF.